This TCR beta chain was identified during a study of blood T cell repertoires in COVID-19. Study in general: Samples of COVID-19 (acute and convalescent) were obtained from the United States, Italy and Spain. Sources were T cells, B-cell-depleted T cells, or PBMCs; the material itself was cDNA or gDNA.

Sequencing used immunoSEQ multiplex PCR; TCRdb keeps in-frame clones, though not all of them. The sample contains approximately 75,000 clones, around 83% of which appear only once. Trimming shortened V by 4 bases and J by 6 bases, and 13 bases separated the two germline ends. CDR3 length: 14 amino acids. Per germline, CDR1 MNHEY and CDR2 SVGEGT. Seattle participants joined during active infection and were tracked over time. Sequenced input: peripheral blood. This rearrangement joins TRBV6-2 or TRBV6-3 to TRBJ2-1; D is ambiguous. This sequence originates from a man aged 30-40 years with COVID-19, enrolled during active disease. CDR3 bases: TGTGCCAGCAGTTCGGAGAGATTGGTCAATGAGCAGTTCTTC. This gives the protein CASSSERLVNEQFF.